The rows below give T cell receptor beta chains drawn from one sample of a study of OX40 agonist ivuxolimab in advanced cancers. Sequencing used immunoSEQ multiplex PCR; TCRdb keeps in-frame clones, though not all of them. The sample carries around 66,000 clones, just over 90% recorded once. This material consisted of CD4+ or CD8+ T cells sorted from blood, taken in a trial of the OX40 agonist ivuxolimab. The receptor set was obtained from an adult with an advanced solid tumor such as melanoma, head and neck, liver or kidney cancer. CDR3s include the opening cysteine and the closing phenylalanine or tryptophan. D genes are given only for firm matches. The size field is filled for only some rows; it gives once, few, many or a size class.

CAISESGTTYEQYF	TGTGCCATCAGTGAGTCTGGGACAACTTACGAGCAGTACTTC	-	TRBV10-3	-	TRBJ2-7
CASSSTSGGLYEQYF	TGTGCCAGCAGCTCGACTAGCGGGGGGTTATACGAGCAGTACTTC	-	TRBV11-2	TRBD2	TRBJ2-7
CASSLGGSGGVNEQFF	TGTGCCAGCAGCTTAGGTGGTAGCGGGGGGGTTAATGAGCAGTTCTTC	-	TRBV7-8	TRBD2	TRBJ2-1
CASSSSGGEDEQFF	TGTGCCAGCAGTTCCAGCGGGGGGGAGGATGAGCAGTTCTTC	-	TRBV7-9	TRBD2	TRBJ2-1
CASTRTHRDTEAFF	TGTGCCAGCACCCGGACTCATCGGGACACTGAAGCTTTCTTT	-	TRBV6-5	-	TRBJ1-1
CASSQVGSSYEQYF	TGCGCCAGCAGCCAAGTGGGCAGCTCCTACGAGCAGTACTTC	-	TRBV4-1	-	TRBJ2-7
CASSLFGTDTQYF	TGCGCCAGCAGCTTGTTTGGGACGGATACGCAGTATTTT	-	TRBV5-1	-	TRBJ2-3
CASSSEASLSDEQFF	TGTGCCAGCAGTTCAGAGGCTAGTCTTAGCGATGAGCAGTTCTTC	-	TRBV27	-	TRBJ2-1
CASNFGGSYNEQFF	TGTGCCAGCAATTTCGGGGGCTCCTACAATGAGCAGTTCTTC	-	TRBV6-1	-	TRBJ2-1
CASSNNEQYF	TGTGCCAGCAGTAACAACGAGCAGTACTTC	-	TRBV6-1	-	TRBJ2-7
CASSPMTGSAEAFF	TGTGCCAGCAGCCCCATGACAGGGAGTGCTGAAGCTTTCTTT	-	TRBV11-2	TRBD1	TRBJ1-1
CASSLFPGEAFF	TGTGCCAGCAGTTTATTTCCGGGTGAAGCTTTCTTT	-	TRBV27	-	TRBJ1-1
CASSPLPGQGSYEQYF	TGTGCCAGCAGTCCCCTGCCGGGACAGGGGAGCTACGAGCAGTACTTC	once	TRBV27	TRBD1	TRBJ2-7
CASSEAVDSWGAFF	TGTGCCAGCAGTGAAGCGGTTGATTCCTGGGGAGCTTTCTTT	-	TRBV6-1	-	TRBJ1-1
CASSYRQGFYGYTF	TGTGCCAGCAGTTACCGACAGGGATTCTATGGCTACACCTTC	-	TRBV6-5	TRBD1	TRBJ1-2
CSVKTASSYEQYF	TGCAGCGTTAAGACAGCCAGCTCCTACGAGCAGTACTTC	-	TRBV29-1	-	TRBJ2-7
CAWSVHSGLAGDEQFF	TGTGCCTGGAGTGTCCATTCGGGACTAGCGGGGGATGAGCAGTTCTTC	-	TRBV30	TRBD2	TRBJ2-1
CASKDRQGSGEQFF	TGTGCCAGTAAGGACCGACAGGGCTCGGGTGAGCAGTTCTTC	-	TRBV11-3	TRBD1	TRBJ2-1
CASALTGTTEAFF	TGTGCCAGCGCACTGACAGGGACCACTGAAGCTTTCTTT	-	TRBV6-5	TRBD1	TRBJ1-1
CASSFEDRDFEAFF	TGTGCCAGCAGCTTCGAAGACAGGGATTTTGAAGCTTTCTTT	-	TRBV5-6	TRBD1	TRBJ1-1
CASSVGGGGYNEQFF	TGTGCCAGCAGCGTAGGCGGGGGGGGTTACAATGAGCAGTTCTTC	-	TRBV9	TRBD2	TRBJ2-1
CASSRWEKTSEAFF	TGTGCCAGTAGTCGATGGGAAAAAACTTCTGAAGCTTTCTTT	-	TRBV19	-	TRBJ1-1
CASSSRTDTQYF	TGTGCCAGTAGTTCGCGCACAGATACGCAGTATTTT	-	TRBV19	-	TRBJ2-3
CASRDRGGDTEAFF	TGTGCCAGCAGGGACAGGGGAGGCGACACTGAAGCTTTCTTT	-	TRBV2	TRBD1	TRBJ1-1
CASSEGKEGERGNQPQHF	TGTGCCAGCAGTGAAGGAAAAGAGGGGGAAAGGGGCAATCAGCCCCAGCATTTT	-	TRBV6-1	-	TRBJ1-5
CASSTGGYEERYQETQYF	TGTGCCAGCAGTACAGGGGGCTATGAGGAACGGTACCAAGAGACCCAGTACTTC	once	TRBV2	TRBD1	TRBJ2-5
CASSLMTGGPQETQYF	TGTGCCAGCAGCTTAATGACAGGGGGACCCCAAGAGACCCAGTACTTC	-	TRBV7-6	TRBD1	TRBJ2-5
CASSETRGVAKNIQYF	TGCGCCAGCAGTGAGACACGGGGGGTCGCCAAAAACATTCAGTACTTC	-	TRBV10-2	TRBD2	TRBJ2-4
CASSYSISDQPQHF	TGTGCCAGCAGTTACTCGATTTCCGATCAGCCCCAGCATTTT	-	TRBV6-6	-	TRBJ1-5